The 29 T cell receptor beta chains presented below share a single source sample, sequenced in a study of CD8+ T cells in alopecia areata. cDNA serving as the sequencing template came from extracted, reverse transcribed RNA. Assay: immunoSEQ multiplex PCR; the TCRdb copy retains only in-frame clones and omits some. The table lists about 140,000 clones, around 82% of them singletons. The treatment was: oral pan-JAK inhibitor, 5-10 mg twice daily. The material sequenced was CD8+ T cells sorted from blood, taken at week 4, from a patient treated with tofacitinib. The source is a human donor with alopecia areata.

This chain links TRBV19 with TRBJ1-5; no definite D call. Trimming cost V 6 bases and J 1 base, with 13 bases left between them. This CDR3 region has 15 residues. The germline CDR1 and CDR2 sequences are LNHDA and SQIVND (reference sequence). CDR3 sequence reads: CASSPVGLSNQPQHF. The CDR3 DNA reads as TGTGCCAGTAGCCCAGTGGGGTTAAGCAATCAGCCCCAGCATTTT.

About this clone: This CDR3 is also generated by other DNA sequences in the sample. This sequence joins TRBV4-1 and TRBJ1-1; D is unresolved. V was pared by 3 bases and J by 0 bases, with 5 bases between. Germline CDR1 is MGHRA and CDR2 is YSYEKL. The CDR3 consists of 13 residues. In DNA, the CDR3 is TGCGCCAGCAGCCAGGCGATGAACACTGAAGCTTTCTTT. Encoded protein: CASSQAMNTEAFF.

V and J are TRBV7-9 and TRBJ2-5; D might be TRBD2 (5 bases). Trimming took 5 bases from V and 4 from J, leaving 20 bases between them. CDR3 length equals 16 residues. Germline V gene data show CDR1 as SEHNR and CDR2 as FQNEAQ (reference sequence). The DNA of the CDR3 is TGTGCCAGCAGCGGAGGCCCACGAAGGCGAGGAGAGACCCAGTACTTC. This translates into CASSGGPRRRGETQYF.

The J gene is TRBJ2-4, the V gene TRBV19; D is ambiguous. Trimming took 5 bases from V and 5 from J, leaving 10 bases between them. The CDR3 is made up of 13 amino acids. The V gene's germline CDR1 is LNHDA and CDR2 SQIVND (reference sequence). DNA of the CDR3: TGTGCCAGTAGTCCCTCGGCGGAAAACATTCAGTACTTC. Its translation is CASSPSAENIQYF.

The table lists this clone with a few counts. The genes are TRBV23-1 and TRBJ2-2; TRBD2 might be the D (5 bases). TRBV23-1 is sorted into the ORF group, with uncertain function. Trimming removed 7 bases at V and 0 bases at J, with 12 bases between. The CDR3 sequence is 15 residues long. CDR3: CASTQDGTNTGELFF. The CDR3 nucleotides read TGCGCCAGCACCCAAGACGGGACGAACACCGGGGAGCTGTTTTTT.

V usage is TRBV7-8 and J usage is TRBJ2-7; weak D call: TRBD1 (6 bases). Germline CDR1 reads SGHVS; CDR2 reads FQNEAQ. V was cut by 3 bases and J by 3 bases, with 12 bases left in between. CDR3 length: 14 amino acids. DNA of the CDR3: TGTGCCAGCAGCTTCAGCCCGGACAGCTACGAGCAGTACTTC. The encoded protein is CASSFSPDSYEQYF. Variable domain in full (rest from reference TRBV7-8 and TRBJ2-7): GAGVSQSPRYKVAKRGQDVALRCDPISGHVSLFWYQQALGQGPEFLTYFQNEAQLDKSGLPSDRFFAERPEGSVSTLKIQRTQQEDSAVYLCASSFSPDSYEQYFGPGTRLTVT.

This chain connects TRBV27 to TRBJ2-1; D not certain. V was cut by 6 bases and J by 0 bases, with 15 bases left in between. The germline V gene has CDR1 MNHEY and CDR2 SMNVEV (reference sequence). CDR3 size: 16 residues. As DNA, the CDR3 is TGTGCCAGCAGCCAGCTAGGGTGGAGCTCCTACAATGAGCAGTTCTTC. Translated, it gives CASSQLGWSSYNEQFF.

The chain carries TRBV2 and TRBJ1-5; the match to TRBD1 covers 11 bases. The CDR3 covers 15 residues. Germline CDR1 and CDR2: SNHLY and FYNNEI. Germline trimming cut 8 bases from V and 2 bases from J; bases unmatched to any gene: 5. CDR3 sequence: CASGDRGKGNQPQHF. In DNA form, the CDR3 reads TGTGCCAGCGGGGACAGGGGGAAGGGCAATCAGCCCCAGCATTTT.

The chain uses TRBV7-8 and TRBJ2-5; 11 nucleotides agree with TRBD2. CDR1 is SGHVS and CDR2 is FQNEAQ in the germline V gene. The V segment lost 1 base and the J segment 2 bases; nucleotides outside the gene matches: 3. The CDR3 has 16 residues. The CDR3 here is CASSLGLAGSQETQYF. CDR3 coding DNA: TGTGCCAGCAGCTTAGGACTAGCGGGGAGTCAAGAGACCCAGTACTTC.

J is TRBJ2-5 and V is TRBV11-3; 10 bases line up with TRBD2. Germline trimming cut 5 bases from V and 5 bases from J; bases unmatched to any gene: 5. The CDR3 is 14 amino acids. Germline loops: CDR1 SGHNT, CDR2 YENEEA. CDR3 sequence: CASSLAGDWETQYF. DNA of the CDR3: TGTGCCAGCAGCCTAGCGGGGGATTGGGAGACCCAGTACTTC.

V and J are TRBV4-2 and TRBJ2-1; 9 positions agree with TRBD1. The germline V gene has CDR1 LGHNA and CDR2 YNFKEQ. Unmatched junction bases numbered 9, after V lost 0 bases and J lost 9 bases. This CDR3 is 16 amino acids long. For the CDR3, the DNA is TGTGCCAGCAGCCAAGATATCGGGACAGGGTATGTTGAGCAGTTCTTC. It encodes CASSQDIGTGYVEQFF.

The chain has TRBV9 and TRBJ2-1; no reliable D call. CDR3 length equals 14 residues. V was trimmed by 4 bases and J by 3 bases, leaving 11 bases between them. Germline V gene lookup returns CDR1 SGDLS and CDR2 YYNGEE. Written as DNA, the CDR3 is TGTGCCAGCAGCTCCGAAGGGAACTACAATGAGCAGTTCTTC. Encoded protein: CASSSEGNYNEQFF.

V is TRBV6-5 and J is TRBJ2-3; tentatively, D is TRBD1 (6 bases). The germline V gene has CDR1 MNHEY and CDR2 SVGAGI. The length of the CDR3 is 15 residues. Trimming shortened V by 4 bases and J by 0 bases, and 11 bases separated the two germline ends. The CDR3 spells CASSLWGPSTDTQYF. The CDR3 DNA follows: TGTGCCAGCAGTTTATGGGGGCCGAGCACAGATACGCAGTATTTT.

The V call is TRBV15, the J call TRBJ2-7; TRBD1 is a possible D gene (5 bases). Trimming removed 1 base at V and 3 bases at J, with 13 bases between. The CDR3 loop spans 15 amino acids. The germline V gene has CDR1 LNHNV and CDR2 YYDKDF (reference sequence). The CDR3 region is CATSRGDSVFYEQYF. DNA for the CDR3: TGTGCCACCAGCAGAGGTGACAGCGTCTTCTACGAGCAGTACTTC. The full variable domain, in which reference TRBV15 and TRBJ2-7 provide the parts outside the CDR3, is DAMVIQNPRYQVTQFGKPVTLSCSQTLNHNVMYWYQQKSSQAPKLLFHYYDKDFNNEADTPDNFQSRRPNTSFCFLDIRSPGLGDTAMYLCATSRGDSVFYEQYFGPGTRLTVT.

A single count supports this clone. Written as DNA, the CDR3 is TGCGCCAGCAGCCAAGCGGGCAGGGGTTACGAGCAGTACTTC. Translated: CASSQAGRGYEQYF. The chain recombines TRBV4-1 with TRBJ2-7, with TRBD1 as a possible D gene (6 bases). CDR1 and CDR2 (germline): MGHRA, YSYEKL. Trimming shortened V by 1 base and J by 4 bases, and 11 bases separated the two germline ends. The CDR3 runs to 14 residues.

The CDR3 sequence is CASSSPNQGYYEQYF. As DNA, the CDR3 is TGTGCCAGCAGTTCACCTAATCAGGGTTACTACGAGCAGTACTTC. The chain is built from TRBV7-6 and TRBJ2-7; tentative D call: TRBD1 (5 bases). Looked up from germline, CDR1 is SGHVS and CDR2 is FNYEAQ. The CDR3 extends over 15 amino acids. V lost 6 bases and J lost 3, with 18 bases in between.

The rearrangement joins TRBV4-1 to TRBJ2-2; D unclear. Trimming left V 3 bases short and J 5 bases short, with 10 bases between. The CDR3 spans 14 residues. The germline CDR1 and CDR2 sequences are MGHRA and YSYEKL. This CDR3 reads CASSQAPGTGELFF. Here the CDR3 DNA reads TGCGCCAGCAGCCAGGCCCCAGGAACCGGGGAGCTGTTTTTT.

V usage is TRBV30 and J usage is TRBJ2-7; D call uncertain. The CDR3 runs 12 residues. The germline V gene encodes CDR1 GTSNPN and CDR2 SVGIG (reference sequence). Trimming took off 7 bases at V and 0 bases at J, with 10 bases between the two ends. The DNA for the CDR3 is TGTGCCTTCAGTTTTAGCTCCTACGAGCAGTACTTC. It yields the protein CAFSFSSYEQYF.

This chain uses TRBV4-1 with TRBJ2-3; D possibly corresponds to TRBD2 (7 bases). The germline V gene encodes CDR1 MGHRA and CDR2 YSYEKL. The length of the CDR3 is 15 residues. The ends were cut back, 5 bases at V and 1 base at J, with 13 bases in the middle. The CDR3 sequence is CASSGGGGRTDTQYF. The CDR3 bases are TGCGCCAGCAGCGGAGGGGGGGGCCGCACAGATACGCAGTATTTT.

This clone has a handful of counts. This chain uses TRBV6-5 with TRBJ1-1, with D perhaps TRBD1 (5 bases). Germline-derived CDR1 and CDR2 are MNHEY and SVGAGI. V was shortened by 10 bases and J by 3 bases, with 12 bases between the two germline ends. There are 12 residues in the CDR3. CDR3 bases: TGTGCCATCGGGGGGGGGTACACTGAAGCTTTCTTT. This gives the protein CAIGGGYTEAFF.

The V call is TRBV5-4, the J call TRBJ2-1; D is undetermined. Germline lookup yields CDR1 SGHNT and CDR2 YYREEE (reference sequence). The CDR3 is 13 amino acids. Trimming shortened V by 1 base and J by 7 bases, and 9 bases separated the two germline ends. Here the CDR3 reads CASSLREGNEQFF. The CDR3 bases are TGTGCCAGCAGCTTGAGGGAAGGGAATGAGCAGTTCTTC.

This sequence joins TRBV2 and TRBJ2-1; a weak D match, TRBD1 (5 bases). The V and J ends lost 5 bases and 2 bases respectively, with 13 bases between them. CDR3 size: 15 residues. Germline-derived CDR1 and CDR2 are SNHLY and FYNNEI. The CDR3 DNA reads as TGTGCCAGCAGTACCTTCGACAGCGCCTACAATGAGCAGTTCTTC. This translates into CASSTFDSAYNEQFF.

The V gene is TRBV13, the J gene TRBJ2-7, with D perhaps TRBD2 (5 bases). Germline-derived CDR1 and CDR2 are PRHDT and FYEKMQ (reference sequence). This CDR3 spans 11 amino acids. Trimming stripped 4 bases from V and 6 bases from J, with 7 bases between. CDR3 residues: CASSSEGEQYF. CDR3 sequence (DNA): TGTGCCAGCAGCTCCGAGGGCGAGCAGTACTTC.

The gene calls are TRBV1 and TRBJ2-7; the DNA was not compared with TRBD2, the D call given in the table. TRBV1 is flagged as a pseudogene. The CDR3 is 16 residues long. This chain's CDR3 is CTSSQGTSGASYEQYF. The CDR3 DNA sequence: TGCACCAGCAGCCAGGGGACTAGCGGCGCCTCCTACGAGCAGTACTTC.

Many counts were recorded for this clone. The gene calls are TRBV19 and TRBJ2-5, with TRBD2 matching over 13 bases. V lost 3 bases, J lost 4 bases, and 2 bases stayed unmatched. This CDR3 region has 15 residues. CDR1 LNHDA and CDR2 SQIVND come from the germline V gene (reference sequence). The CDR3 loop is CASSMTSGGPETQYF. CDR3 bases: TGTGCCAGTAGTATGACTAGCGGGGGGCCAGAGACCCAGTACTTC.

The rearrangement links TRBV30 to TRBJ1-1; D not resolved. Between the trimmed V and J ends, which lost 5 bases and 7 bases, there was a span of 14 bases. The germline V gene encodes CDR1 GTSNPN and CDR2 SVGIG (reference sequence). The CDR3 is 12 residues long. The CDR3 nucleotides are TGTGCCTGGTTGGGCGGGCCTTTTGAAGCTTTCTTT. Translated, it gives CAWLGGPFEAFF.

The chain uses TRBV7-9 and TRBJ1-1, with a weak D call TRBD1 (5 bases). Between the trimmed V and J ends, which lost 3 bases and 3 bases, there was a span of 11 bases. The CDR3 extends over 14 amino acids. Per germline, CDR1 SEHNR and CDR2 FQNEAQ (reference sequence). The CDR3 DNA reads as TGTGCCAGCAGCTTGGTAGGGGTTGACACTGAAGCTTTCTTT. This sequence encodes CASSLVGVDTEAFF.

The CDR3 DNA sequence: TGCGCCAGCACAGTGGAGGCAGTTAGGACCGGGGAGCTGTTTTTT. This translates into CASTVEAVRTGELFF. This rearrangement joins TRBV4-1 to TRBJ2-2; perhaps TRBD2 as D (5 bases). Germline V gene lookup returns CDR1 MGHRA and CDR2 YSYEKL. The CDR3 has 15 residues. The V and J ends lost 7 bases and 5 bases respectively, with 17 bases between them.

The chain links TRBV7-2 to TRBJ2-5, with TRBD2 matching 10 bases. The V segment lost 5 bases and the J segment 2 bases; nucleotides outside the gene matches: 2. From germline, CDR1 is SGHTA and CDR2 FQGNSA. This CDR3 is 14 amino acids long. In nucleotides, the CDR3 is TGTGCCAGCAGCCATAGCGGGGGGCAAGAGACCCAGTACTTC. Protein sequence: CASSHSGGQETQYF.